This passage covers 23 T cell receptor beta chains from one sample sequenced in a study of T cells after yellow fever vaccination. Each CDR3 protein is one row after TCRdb ran MiXCR on the 5' RACE reads. The sample includes hundreds of thousands of distinct CDR3 sequences, approximately 13% of them seen just once. This specimen consisted of PBMCs, obtained on the day of the yellow fever booster vaccination. The receptors stem from a man younger than 40 who received the YFV17D yellow fever vaccine.

A few counts support this clonotype. The chain's CDR3 is CASSQDLGRGQPQHF. The CDR3, as DNA: TGCGCCAGCAGCCAAGATTTGGGGCGGGGTCAGCCCCAGCATTTT. V and J are TRBV4-1 and TRBJ1-5, with D possibly being TRBD1 (5 bases). Germline V gene data show CDR1 as MGHRA and CDR2 as YSYEKL. CDR3 length: 15 residues. V was cut by 0 bases and J by 6 bases, with 12 bases left in between.

This chain joins TRBV12-3 or TRBV12-4 and TRBJ2-7, with D maybe TRBD2 (5 bases). The CDR3 is 12 amino acids. The germline V and J ends were trimmed by 6 bases and 2 bases, with 8 bases remaining between them. The CDR3 sequence: CASRRETYEQYF. In DNA, the CDR3 is TGTGCCAGCAGGAGGGAAACCTACGAGCAGTACTTC.

This clonotype was recorded a few times. The V and J genes are TRBV20-1 and TRBJ1-3; D is perhaps TRBD1 (5 bases). V lost 7 bases, J lost 0 bases, and 19 bases lay in between. This CDR3 is built from 16 residues. The germline gives CDR1 DFQATT, CDR2 SNEGSKA (reference sequence). The CDR3 DNA reads as TGCAGTGTCCAAATTCGGGGGTCCGTCTCTGGAAACACCATATATTTT. Protein sequence: CSVQIRGSVSGNTIYF.

This clonotype showed up just a few times. The genes are TRBV12-3 or TRBV12-4 and TRBJ2-1; a possible D gene is TRBD2 (6 bases). Trimming took off 2 bases at V and 3 bases at J, with 23 bases between the two ends. The CDR3 has 19 amino acids. CDR3 sequence: CASSLIRRGLSANYNEQFF. Written as DNA, the CDR3 is TGTGCCAGCAGTTTAATAAGGCGAGGACTATCCGCCAACTACAATGAGCAGTTCTTC.

This clonotype showed up just a few times. The gene calls are TRBV9 and TRBJ2-1, with D uncertain. Trimming left V 0 bases short and J 9 bases short, with 13 bases between. Looked up from germline, CDR1 is SGDLS and CDR2 is YYNGEE. The CDR3 contains 14 residues. CDR3 sequence reads: CASSVAKVDVEQFF. The CDR3 nucleotides are TGTGCCAGCAGCGTAGCTAAGGTCGACGTTGAGCAGTTCTTC.

This clonotype came up a few times. One end of the junction is discordant with germline, which a read error may explain. This chain joins TRBV20-1 and TRBJ1-5; unclear D gene. CDR3 length equals 12 residues. Germline loops: CDR1 DFQATT, CDR2 SNEGSKA (reference sequence). CDR3 residues: CSARDPGQPQHF. The CDR3, as DNA: TGCAGTGCTCGAGACCCGGGACAGCCCCAGCATTTT.

This clonotype was picked up a small number of times. The V call is TRBV7-2, the J call TRBJ1-2; no reliable D call. Germline V gene data show CDR1 as SGHTA and CDR2 as FQGNSA. V lost 5 bases to trimming and J lost 5 bases, with 6 bases between them. The CDR3 has 11 residues. The CDR3, as DNA: TGTGCCAGCAGCCATCAATATGGCTACACCTTC. It translates to CASSHQYGYTF.

This clonotype was detected ten times or more. The chain links TRBV5-1 to TRBJ1-1, with a weak D call TRBD1 (5 bases). This CDR3 has 14 residues. The V and J ends lost 4 bases and 4 bases respectively, with 14 bases between them. The germline V gene has CDR1 SGHRS and CDR2 YFSETQ. The CDR3 sequence is CASSGGLRGTEAFF. The CDR3 DNA is TGCGCCAGCAGCGGGGGTCTCCGGGGCACTGAAGCTTTCTTT.

CDR3 bases: TGTGCCAGCAGCCCACGGACAGCACCCTACGAGCAGTACTTC. Protein sequence: CASSPRTAPYEQYF. This chain uses TRBV9 with TRBJ2-7; tentative D call: TRBD1 (6 bases). V was trimmed by 4 bases and J by 2 bases, leaving 13 bases between them. CDR3 size: 14 residues. In germline, CDR1 is SGDLS, CDR2 YYNGEE.

V and J are TRBV20-1 and TRBJ2-5; TRBD2 matches 8 bases. Germline trimming cut 3 bases from V and 3 bases from J; bases unmatched to any gene: 6. Germline-derived CDR1 and CDR2 are DFQATT and SNEGSKA (reference sequence). The CDR3 spans 14 residues. CDR3 in DNA: TGCAGTGCTAGTTCTACTAGCGGTAAAGAGACCCAGTACTTC. This encodes CSASSTSGKETQYF.

This clonotype appeared a few times. The chain employs TRBV19 and TRBJ2-5; maybe TRBD1 (5 bases). The CDR3 contains 14 residues. Germline V lookup: CDR1 LNHDA, CDR2 SQIVND (reference sequence). V was trimmed by 6 bases and J by 4 bases, leaving 15 bases between them. The CDR3 DNA sequence: TGTGCCAGTAGCGGGCAGGGCTCTCGAGAGACCCAGTACTTC. The encoded protein is CASSGQGSRETQYF. The full variable domain, rest sourced from reference TRBV19 and TRBJ2-5, is DGGITQSPKYLFRKEGQNVTLSCEQNLNHDAMYWYRQDPGQGLRLIYYSQIVNDFQKGDIAEGYSVSREKKESFPLTVTSAQKNPTAFYLCASSGQGSRETQYFGPGTRLLVL.

At least ten counts were recorded for this clonotype. The chain is built from TRBV20-1 and TRBJ1-2; D is unresolved. With 6 bases removed from V and 0 bases from J, the gap between germline ends came to 11 bases. This CDR3 has 13 amino acids. CDR1 DFQATT and CDR2 SNEGSKA come from the germline V gene (reference sequence). The CDR3 spells CSASDTTNYGYTF. As DNA, the CDR3 is TGCAGTGCCTCTGACACAACTAACTATGGCTACACCTTC.

The CDR3 loop reads CASSKVPGAGQTSYEQYF. The CDR3 DNA reads as TGTGCCAGCAGCAAAGTCCCCGGGGCAGGACAGACTTCCTACGAGCAGTACTTC. The chain couples TRBV21-1 to TRBJ2-7; TRBD1, the D gene given by the table, was not confirmed from the DNA. TRBV21-1 is an annotated pseudogene. This CDR3 comprises 18 residues.

The CDR3 here is CSGLAGSETQYF. The DNA for the CDR3 is TGCAGCGGGCTAGCGGGATCAGAGACCCAGTACTTC. The chain joins TRBV29-1 to TRBJ2-5; 9 nucleotides align to TRBD2. The CDR3 is 12 residues long. V was pared by 7 bases and J by 4 bases, with 4 bases of the junction left unmatched. Per germline, CDR1 SQVTM and CDR2 ANQGSEA.

In its sample, this clonotype was seen a few times. V gene TRBV27 combines with J gene TRBJ2-3, with D perhaps TRBD2 (6 bases). This CDR3 is 15 amino acids long. Per the germline V gene, CDR1 is MNHEY and CDR2 is SMNVEV (reference sequence). V shed 5 bases and J shed 2 bases, with 14 bases lying between them. The CDR3 is CASSPRLVITDTQYF. In DNA, the CDR3 is TGTGCCAGCAGTCCCAGACTAGTGATCACAGATACGCAGTATTTT.

This clonotype showed up just a few times. The chain joins TRBV3-1 to TRBJ2-7; 9 nucleotides align to TRBD1. The V segment lost 0 bases and the J segment 4 bases; nucleotides outside the gene matches: 7. Germline V CDR1 and CDR2: LGHDT, YNNKEL (reference sequence). The CDR3 covers 16 residues. The DNA for the CDR3 is TGTGCCAGCAGCCAAGAGGCTCCGGGACAGGGATACGAGCAGTACTTC. Its protein product is CASSQEAPGQGYEQYF.

The chain links TRBV11-2 to TRBJ2-1; no firm D call. CDR1 SGHAT and CDR2 FQNNGV come from the germline V gene. This CDR3 has 17 residues. Trimming removed 0 bases at V and 0 bases at J, with 12 bases between. The CDR3 is CASSLDDPTNSYNEQFF. For the CDR3, the DNA is TGTGCCAGCAGCTTAGACGATCCAACAAACTCCTACAATGAGCAGTTCTTC.

The chain is built from TRBV27 and TRBJ2-7; 14 nucleotides align to TRBD2. From germline, CDR1 is MNHEY and CDR2 SMNVEV (reference sequence). Unmatched junction bases numbered 3, after V lost 4 bases and J lost 7 bases. The CDR3 covers 14 residues. CDR3 in DNA: TGTGCCAGCAGTTGGACTAGCGGGAGGAGTGAGCAGTACTTC. This gives the protein CASSWTSGRSEQYF.

This clonotype was found a few times. The gene calls are TRBV2 and TRBJ2-5; tentatively, D is TRBD1 or TRBD2 (5 bases each). This CDR3 comprises 16 residues. V was shortened by 4 bases and J by 1 base, with 16 bases between the two germline ends. Germline V gene data show CDR1 as SNHLY and CDR2 as FYNNEI. The CDR3 DNA reads as TGTGCCAGCAGTGTAGGCATAGGGACCACCCAAGAGACCCAGTACTTC. It encodes CASSVGIGTTQETQYF.

This sequence joins TRBV19 and TRBJ1-4, with TRBD1 as a possible D gene (6 bases). V was trimmed by 6 bases and J by 4 bases, leaving 15 bases between them. Germline V CDR1 and CDR2: LNHDA, SQIVND (reference sequence). This CDR3 region has 15 residues. This chain's CDR3 is CASSTGGGVNEKLFF. CDR3 nucleotides: TGTGCCAGTAGCACGGGGGGGGGCGTTAATGAAAAACTGTTTTTT.

This chain joins TRBV7-2 and TRBJ2-7, with D hard to call. CDR1 and CDR2 from the germline V gene are SGHTA and FQGNSA. The CDR3 spans 13 residues. V shed 5 bases and J shed 4 bases, with 12 bases lying between them. In nucleotides, the CDR3 is TGTGCCAGCAGCCCCCTCACAACATACGAGCAGTACTTC. Translation: CASSPLTTYEQYF.

The chain joins TRBV6-1 to TRBJ1-1; D ambiguous. Germline assignment: CDR1 MNHNS and CDR2 SASEGT. The CDR3 covers 15 residues. Trimming pared 1 base from V and 4 bases from J, leaving 13 bases between. The CDR3 DNA reads as TGTGCCAGCAGTGAAGGCGGGGTGTTTTCCACTGAAGCTTTCTTT. Its protein product is CASSEGGVFSTEAFF.

This clonotype was recorded at least ten times. This rearrangement joins TRBV12-3 or TRBV12-4 to TRBJ2-5; 11 positions match TRBD2. J lost 5 bases, V lost 5 bases, and 4 bases had no gene match. CDR3 length: 14 residues. In DNA, the CDR3 is TGTGCCAGCAGTGCCCTAGCGGGAGGTGAGACCCAGTACTTC. Translation gives CASSALAGGETQYF.